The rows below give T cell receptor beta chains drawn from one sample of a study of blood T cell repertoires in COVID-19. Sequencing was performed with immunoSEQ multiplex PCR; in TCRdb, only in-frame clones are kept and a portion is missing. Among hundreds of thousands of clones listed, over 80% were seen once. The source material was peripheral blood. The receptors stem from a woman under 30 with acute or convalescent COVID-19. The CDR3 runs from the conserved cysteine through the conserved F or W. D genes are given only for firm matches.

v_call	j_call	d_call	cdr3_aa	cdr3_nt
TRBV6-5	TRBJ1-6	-	CASSYSSYNSPLHF	TGTGCCAGCAGTTACTCGTCATATAATTCACCCCTCCACTTT
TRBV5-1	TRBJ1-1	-	CASSLGPLGNTEAFF	TGCGCCAGCAGCTTGGGCCCCCTCGGGAACACTGAAGCTTTCTTT
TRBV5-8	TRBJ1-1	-	CASNVGQNTEAFF	TGTGCCAGCAACGTGGGACAGAACACTGAAGCTTTCTTT
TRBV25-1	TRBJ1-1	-	CASRNRVYTEAFF	TGTGCCAGCAGGAACAGGGTTTACACTGAAGCTTTCTTT
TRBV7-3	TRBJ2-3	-	CASSLIAGVGDTQYF	TGTGCCAGCAGCTTAATTGCAGGGGTGGGGGATACGCAGTATTTT
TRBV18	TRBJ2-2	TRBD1	CASSPRQGDTGELFF	TGTGCCAGCTCACCGAGACAGGGTGACACCGGGGAGCTGTTTTTT
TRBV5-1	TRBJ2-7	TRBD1	CASSPRGQGAYSYEQYF	TGCGCCAGCAGCCCCCGCGGACAGGGGGCCTACTCCTACGAGCAGTACTTC
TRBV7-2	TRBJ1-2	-	CASSSTADGYTF	TGTGCCAGCAGCTCGACAGCTGATGGCTACACCTTC
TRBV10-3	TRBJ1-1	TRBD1	CAAYTGVNTEAFF	TGTGCCGCGTACACAGGGGTGAACACTGAAGCTTTCTTT
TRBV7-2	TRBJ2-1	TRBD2	CASSPRAGGRNEQFF	TGTGCCAGCAGCCCTCGGGCGGGGGGGCGGAATGAGCAGTTCTTC
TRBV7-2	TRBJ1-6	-	CASSLGSTGHLSGTPLHF	TGTGCCAGCAGCTTAGGGTCGACGGGACACCTTTCGGGGACACCCCTCCACTTT
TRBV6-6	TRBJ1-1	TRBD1	CASSRDRSGGMNTEAFF	TGTGCCAGCAGTCGGGACAGATCGGGGGGCATGAACACTGAAGCTTTCTTT
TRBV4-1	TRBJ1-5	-	CASSRETNQPQHF	TGCGCCAGCAGTCGCGAAACCAATCAGCCCCAGCATTTT
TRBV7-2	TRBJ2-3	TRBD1	CASSKGQGDTDTQYF	TGTGCCAGCAGCAAGGGACAGGGCGACACAGATACGCAGTATTTT
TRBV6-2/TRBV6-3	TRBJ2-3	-	CASSSRPGSFTDTQYF	TGTGCCAGCAGTTCAAGACCGGGGTCATTCACAGATACGCAGTATTTT
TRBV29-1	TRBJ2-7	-	CSAVGTPTYEQYF	TGCAGCGCAGTAGGGACACCCACCTACGAGCAGTACTTC
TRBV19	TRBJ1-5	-	CASSIDGGDSNQPQHF	TGTGCCAGTAGTATAGATGGGGGGGATAGCAATCAGCCCCAGCATTTT